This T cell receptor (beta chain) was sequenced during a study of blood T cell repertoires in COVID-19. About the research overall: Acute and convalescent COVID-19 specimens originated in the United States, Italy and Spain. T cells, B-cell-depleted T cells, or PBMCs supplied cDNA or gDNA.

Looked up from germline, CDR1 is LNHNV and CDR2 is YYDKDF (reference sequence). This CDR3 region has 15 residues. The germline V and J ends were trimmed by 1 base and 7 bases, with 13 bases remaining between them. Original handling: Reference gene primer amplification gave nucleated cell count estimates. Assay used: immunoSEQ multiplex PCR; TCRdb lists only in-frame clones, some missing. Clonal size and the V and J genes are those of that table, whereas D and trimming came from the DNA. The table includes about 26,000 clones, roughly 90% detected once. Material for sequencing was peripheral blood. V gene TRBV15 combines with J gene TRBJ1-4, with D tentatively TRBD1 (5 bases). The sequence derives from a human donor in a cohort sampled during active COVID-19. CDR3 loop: CATSRGQGKPEKLFF. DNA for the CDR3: TGTGCCACCAGCAGAGGCCAGGGCAAACCTGAAAAACTGTTTTTT.